These 15 T cell receptor beta chains originate from one sample sequenced in a study of PD-L1 blockade in urothelial cancer. Generated by immunoSEQ multiplex PCR, the TCRdb table keeps only in-frame clones and is missing some. This repertoire shows some 29,000 clones, around 87% found once; its top ten account for under 3.5%. Sample: PBMCs, taken around atezolizumab (anti-PD-L1) treatment. The receptor set was obtained from a man aged 50 to 60 with urothelial cancer.

CDR3 coding DNA: TGTGCCAGCAGTTACATGGGGACTTATGGCTACACCTTC. This encodes CASSYMGTYGYTF. The chain combines TRBV6-5 with TRBJ1-2; D might be TRBD1 (5 bases). This CDR3 contains 13 residues. Germline values: CDR1 MNHEY, CDR2 SVGAGI. V was shortened by 2 bases and J by 5 bases, with 9 bases between the two germline ends.

V is TRBV5-1 and J is TRBJ2-1; D might be TRBD1 (6 bases). Germline-derived CDR1 and CDR2 are SGHRS and YFSETQ. V lost 0 bases and J 7 bases, leaving 8 bases between the germline ends. The CDR3 sequence is 13 residues long. The CDR3 DNA follows: TGCGCCAGCAGCTTGGCAGGGGAGAATGAGCAGTTCTTC. The encoded protein is CASSLAGENEQFF.

The DNA of the CDR3 is TGCGCCAGCAGCTGGGGACTAGCGGGGGACGAGCAGTACTTC. Amino acids: CASSWGLAGDEQYF. The genes are TRBV5-1 and TRBJ2-7; the match to TRBD2 covers 14 bases. Germline-derived CDR1 and CDR2 are SGHRS and YFSETQ. CDR3 length: 14 amino acids. V gave up 3 bases and J gave up 5 bases; unmatched junction bases: 1. Looking up the rest from reference TRBV5-1 and TRBJ2-7 gives the full variable domain: KAGVTQTPRYLIKTRGQQVTLSCSPISGHRSVSWYQQTPGQGLQFLFEYFSETQRNKGNFPGRFSGRQFSNSRSEMNVSTLELGDSALYLCASSWGLAGDEQYFGPGTRLTVT.

This clone was recorded only once. The chain combines TRBV14 with TRBJ2-1; no clear D gene. Germline V gene sequence: CDR1 SGHDN, CDR2 FVKESK. CDR3 size: 15 residues. V dropped 3 bases and J dropped 4 bases, with 13 bases sitting between them. The CDR3 loop reads CASSHERVLYNEQFF. Here the CDR3 DNA reads TGTGCCAGCAGCCACGAACGGGTTTTGTACAATGAGCAGTTCTTC.

This clone was seen once. The chain employs TRBV12-1 and TRBJ2-1; TRBD1, the table's D call, was not compared with the DNA. TRBV12-1 is given as a pseudogene. This CDR3 is built from 15 residues. CDR3 in amino acids: CAPPGAGQINNEQFF. In nucleotides, the CDR3 is TGTGCCCCCCCCGGGGCCGGACAGATTAACAATGAGCAGTTCTTC.

This rearrangement joins TRBV15 to TRBJ2-5; 11 nucleotides agree with TRBD1. V lost 3 bases and J lost 5; bases outside the gene matches: 5. The CDR3 is 15 amino acids. Germline V gene lookup returns CDR1 LNHNV and CDR2 YYDKDF (reference sequence). The CDR3, as DNA: TGTGCCACCAGCAGGGACAGGGGGCTTGGGGAGACCCAGTACTTC. Its translation is CATSRDRGLGETQYF. Full variable domain (missing parts from reference TRBV15 and TRBJ2-5): DAMVIQNPRYQVTQFGKPVTLSCSQTLNHNVMYWYQQKSSQAPKLLFHYYDKDFNNEADTPDNFQSRRPNTSFCFLDIRSPGLGDTAMYLCATSRDRGLGETQYFGPGTRLLVL.

The V and J genes are TRBV7-2 and TRBJ2-5, with D perhaps TRBD2 (5 bases). The CDR3 runs 16 residues. Trimming left V 4 bases short and J 4 bases short, with 19 bases between. CDR1 SGHTA and CDR2 FQGNSA come from the germline V gene. The CDR3, as DNA: TGTGCCAGCAGCTCCTTTAGCGTGGGTCACGGAGAGACCCAGTACTTC. This translates into CASSSFSVGHGETQYF.

Here the CDR3 DNA reads TGCGCCAGCAGCCCCCTGGGACTAGCGGGCACCGGGGAGCTGTTTTTT. The encoded protein is CASSPLGLAGTGELFF. This chain joins TRBV5-1 and TRBJ2-2; TRBD2 aligns across 12 bases. The germline V gene encodes CDR1 SGHRS and CDR2 YFSETQ. The CDR3 loop spans 16 amino acids. V lost 4 bases, J lost 4 bases, and 5 bases stayed unmatched. The full variable domain, rest sourced from reference TRBV5-1 and TRBJ2-2, is KAGVTQTPRYLIKTRGQQVTLSCSPISGHRSVSWYQQTPGQGLQFLFEYFSETQRNKGNFPGRFSGRQFSNSRSEMNVSTLELGDSALYLCASSPLGLAGTGELFFGEGSRLTVL.

V is TRBV11-3 and J is TRBJ2-5; 9 nucleotides agree with TRBD1. The germline gives CDR1 SGHNT, CDR2 YENEEA. With 5 bases clipped from V and 3 bases from J, the junction kept 7 bases outside the gene matches. The CDR3 has 15 amino acids. CDR3 in amino acids: CASSRGDRVKETQYF. In nucleotides, the CDR3 is TGTGCCAGCAGCCGAGGGGACAGGGTAAAAGAGACCCAGTACTTC.

The V gene is TRBV7-8, the J gene TRBJ2-7, with 10 positions matching TRBD1. Germline V lookup: CDR1 SGHVS, CDR2 FQNEAQ. The CDR3 is 17 residues long. The V and J ends lost 5 bases and 0 bases, in that order; junction bases with no gene match: 10. The CDR3: CASSQGQGTQSSYEQYF. The CDR3 DNA follows: TGTGCCAGCAGCCAGGGACAGGGGACTCAAAGCTCCTACGAGCAGTACTTC.

This clone appeared a few times. The chain joins TRBV19 to TRBJ1-3; D not certain. V dropped 6 bases and J dropped 3 bases, with 15 bases sitting between them. Germline V gene data show CDR1 as LNHDA and CDR2 as SQIVND (reference sequence). This CDR3 has 15 residues. The CDR3 sequence is CASSTSVISGNTIYF. CDR3 sequence (DNA): TGTGCCAGTAGCACCAGCGTGATTAGTGGAAACACCATATATTTT. Combining the CDR3 with reference TRBV19 and TRBJ1-3 gives the whole variable domain DGGITQSPKYLFRKEGQNVTLSCEQNLNHDAMYWYRQDPGQGLRLIYYSQIVNDFQKGDIAEGYSVSREKKESFPLTVTSAQKNPTAFYLCASSTSVISGNTIYFGEGSWLTVV.

In this sample, this clone turned up a few times. The chain couples TRBV2 to TRBJ2-3; D is perhaps TRBD2 (5 bases). Germline V CDR1 and CDR2: SNHLY, FYNNEI. Trimming stripped 5 bases from V and 6 bases from J, with 9 bases between. There are 12 residues in the CDR3. The CDR3 spells CASSFSADTQYF. The CDR3 DNA reads TGTGCCAGCAGTTTTAGCGCTGATACGCAGTATTTT.

This chain joins TRBV23-1 and TRBJ2-1; 16 bases match TRBD2. TRBV23-1 falls under the ORF class, with uncertain function. The CDR3 covers 19 residues. Unmatched junction bases numbered 14, after V lost 4 bases and J lost 8 bases. The CDR3 region has the DNA TGCGCCAGCAGTCGGTTAGAACCGGGACTAGCGGGAGGGTTGGATGAGCAGTTCTTC. Amino acid sequence: CASSRLEPGLAGGLDEQFF.

The chain uses TRBV10-3 and TRBJ1-3, with D tentatively TRBD1 (5 bases). This CDR3 contains 18 residues. Germline values: CDR1 ENHRY, CDR2 SYGVKD. The V and J ends lost 0 bases and 0 bases respectively, with 15 bases between them. CDR3 coding DNA: TGTGCCATCAGTGAGTCGTTCGGGGGATCCTTCTCTGGAAACACCATATATTTT. Its translation: CAISESFGGSFSGNTIYF.

The chain employs TRBV15 and TRBJ2-1; 7 nucleotides match TRBD1. Germline V gene sequence: CDR1 LNHNV, CDR2 YYDKDF (reference sequence). After removal of 0 bases from V and 7 bases from J, the junction contained 6 bases not matched to a gene. This CDR3 has 15 residues. The CDR3 reads CATSRDLYRGNEQFF. The DNA of the CDR3 is TGTGCCACCAGCAGAGATTTGTACAGGGGTAATGAGCAGTTCTTC. The full variable domain, with the rest looked up from reference TRBV15 and TRBJ2-1, is DAMVIQNPRYQVTQFGKPVTLSCSQTLNHNVMYWYQQKSSQAPKLLFHYYDKDFNNEADTPDNFQSRRPNTSFCFLDIRSPGLGDTAMYLCATSRDLYRGNEQFFGPGTRLTVL.